The TCR beta chain described here comes from a study of blood T cell repertoires in COVID-19 (dated by TCRdb to 2020 to 2022). Regarding the study in general: The collaborator samples originated in the United States, Italy and Spain and spanned the acute and convalescent phases of COVID-19. The prospective study material was composed of cDNA or gDNA derived from T cells, B-cell-depleted T cells, or PBMCs. Subjects who had been exposed to COVID-19, were actively infected with it, or had recovered from it provided the deeply sampled blood TCRbeta repertoires that made up the dataset. The repertoires were made available in a free public database intended to serve as a resource for research on the immune response to SARS-CoV-2. The samples were drawn from the first 160 participants of the ongoing ImmuneRACE study and from 1,254 subjects provided by 6 global collaborators. Nearly every sample came with metadata listing a de-identified subject ID, COVID-19 status, age in years and sex. HLA class I and class II types, where available, came from metadata supplied by the sample provider rather than from assay-based typing. Study-level results and caveats: How much clinical and demographic metadata was included differed by source and by participant, and the metadata was provided uncurated.

TCRbeta CDR3 regions were amplified from genomic DNA by means of the immunoSEQ Assay, a bias-controlled multiplex PCR. The authors' analysis ran thus. Nucleated cell counts per sample were estimated from amplification of reference gene primers within the assay. Sequence reads were collapsed and filtered to measure the absolute abundance of every unique TCRbeta CDR3 rearrangement. For each sample, productive Simpson clonality was calculated by taking the square root of Simpson's diversity index across productive rearrangements. This is the immuneACCESS table as TCRdb keeps it, with only in-frame sequences that have V and J called. A part of the clones is gone; compared with another copy, unresolved V genes explain less than half, and the rest is unexplained. D and trimming were read from the DNA, whereas the V and J calls and clone size are those reported in that table. For this sample there are 55,000 to 80,000 clones; around 89% appear just once. The ten largest account for roughly 2.8% of the sample.

Comments on this clone: There is no known antigen for this receptor. Qualities for individual bases were not recorded, and no much larger clone is one base off.

Reading the germline V gene gives CDR1 SGHRS and CDR2 YFSETQ. V is cut back by 3 bases and J by 4 bases, with 9 bases in the junction unmatched. The CDR3 runs 17 amino acids, cysteine and phenylalanine included. The kept DNA is CDR3 alone, 51 bases in frame from the first base. Collaborating institutions collected whole blood in K2EDTA tubes following their own protocols. For TCRbeta analysis, collaborator samples were shipped as frozen whole blood, as isolated PBMCs, or as DNA extracted from either sample type. The sequencing sample was made of peripheral blood. The sequence was obtained from a man between 50 and 59 years old with acute or convalescent COVID-19. The chain uses TRBV5-1 and TRBJ2-3, and TRBD2 aligns with 12 junction nucleotides. CDR3 sequence: CASSSLGTSGRADTQYF. The bases are TGCGCCAGCAGCTCCCTCGGGACTAGCGGGCGCGCAGATACGCAGTATTTT. Beyond the CDR3, the reference TRBV5-1 and TRBJ2-3 genes provide the residues; the full variable domain reads: KAGVTQTPRYLIKTRGQQVTLSCSPISGHRSVSWYQQTPGQGLQFLFEYFSETQRNKGNFPGRFSGRQFSNSRSEMNVSTLELGDSALYLCASSSLGTSGRADTQYFGPGTRLTVL.